Sequencing of this TCR beta chain was carried out in a study of T cells in Graves' hyperthyroidism and ophthalmopathy. Study-wide findings and caveats: Model predictions of ophthalmopathy came a median approximately 6.2 months before onset. Ophthalmopathy stood apart from stable hyperthyroidism in a 13 V-J model. Expanded thyroid clonotypes (above 0.001) were mostly also found in blood.

This CDR3 comprises 19 residues. Trimming took 8 bases from V and 5 from J; bases not matched to a gene: 23. Looked up from germline, CDR1 is MNHEY and CDR2 is SMNVEV (reference sequence). Those patients with uncontrolled infection, other autoimmune disease, pregnancy or lactation were excluded. This clonotype came up many times. Its cognate antigen is unknown. Amplification of TCR beta CDR3 regions was performed using RNA transcripts as template. In the first-round RT-PCR of the TCR CDR3, the HTBI primer set was used. One entry per CDR3 protein, called by TCRdb with MiXCR from the multiplex PCR reads. The table records about 600,000 distinct CDR3 sequences, about 14% of them present only once.

This rearrangement joins TRBV27 to TRBJ2-5; TRBD2 agrees at 10 bases. The receptor was derived from a woman in her fifties or sixties with Graves' ophthalmopathy. Sequencing input: blood. In DNA form, the CDR3 reads TGTGCCAGCGGTAACCCCAACCCTATCCTAGCGGGAGAAGGGGAGACCCAGTACTTC. Its translation: CASGNPNPILAGEGETQYF.